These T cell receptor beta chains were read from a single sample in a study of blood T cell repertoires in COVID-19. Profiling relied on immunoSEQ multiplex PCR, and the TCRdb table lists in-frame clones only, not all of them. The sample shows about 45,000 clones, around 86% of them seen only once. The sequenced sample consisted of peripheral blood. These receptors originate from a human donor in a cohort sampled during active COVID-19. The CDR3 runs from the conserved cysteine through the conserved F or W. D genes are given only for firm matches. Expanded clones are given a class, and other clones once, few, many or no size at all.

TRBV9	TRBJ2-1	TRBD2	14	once	CASSVGAAGEVQFF	TGTGCCAGCAGCGTAGGGGCAGCGGGAGAGGTGCAGTTCTTC
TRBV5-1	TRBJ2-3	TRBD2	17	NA	CASSQLSMAGDPDTQYF	TGCGCCAGCAGCCAATTATCAATGGCGGGAGACCCCGATACGCAGTATTTT
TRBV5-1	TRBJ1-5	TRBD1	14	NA	CASRSGTGEEPQHF	TGCGCCAGCAGATCCGGGACAGGGGAGGAGCCCCAGCATTTT
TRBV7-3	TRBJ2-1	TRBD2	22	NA	CASSLTRAGLAGEGRSYNEQFF	TGTGCCAGCAGCTTAACACGGGCGGGACTAGCGGGAGAGGGAAGGTCCTACAATGAGCAGTTCTTC
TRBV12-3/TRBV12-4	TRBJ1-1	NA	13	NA	CASSLGYRAEAFF	TGTGCCAGCAGTTTAGGGTACAGGGCTGAAGCTTTCTTT
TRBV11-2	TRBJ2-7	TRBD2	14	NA	CASSLGLAGGEQYF	TGTGCCAGCAGCTTAGGGCTAGCGGGAGGAGAGCAGTACTTC
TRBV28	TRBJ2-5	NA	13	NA	CASSFLVGETQYF	TGTGCCAGCAGTTTCCTAGTCGGGGAGACCCAGTACTTC
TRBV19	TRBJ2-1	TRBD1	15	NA	CASSMGTGSYNEQFF	TGTGCCAGTAGTATGGGGACAGGCTCCTACAATGAGCAGTTCTTC
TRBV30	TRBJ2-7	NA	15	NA	CAWMRPKGTSYEQYF	TGTGCCTGGATGAGGCCAAAAGGGACTTCCTACGAGCAGTACTTC
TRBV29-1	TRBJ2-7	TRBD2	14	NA	CSVGLAGGAREQYF	TGCAGCGTTGGCCTAGCGGGAGGAGCTCGCGAGCAGTACTTC
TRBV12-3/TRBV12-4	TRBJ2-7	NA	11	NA	CASSLSHEQYF	TGTGCCAGCAGTTTAAGCCACGAGCAGTACTTC
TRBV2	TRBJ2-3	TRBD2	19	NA	CASSDWWGLADAITDTQYF	TGTGCCAGCAGTGATTGGTGGGGACTAGCGGATGCTATCACAGATACGCAGTATTTT
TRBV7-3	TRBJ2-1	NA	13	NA	CASSFSESNEQFF	TGTGCCAGCAGCTTCTCGGAGAGCAATGAGCAGTTCTTC
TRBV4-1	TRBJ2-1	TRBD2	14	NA	CASRSLAGGNEQFF	TGCGCCAGCAGGTCACTAGCGGGGGGCAATGAGCAGTTCTTC
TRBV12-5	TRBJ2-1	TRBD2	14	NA	CASGLAGAGNEQFF	TGTGCTAGTGGTCTAGCGGGAGCTGGGAATGAGCAGTTCTTC
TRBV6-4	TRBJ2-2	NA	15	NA	CASSPGTKNTGELFF	TGTGCCAGCAGTCCCGGGACAAAAAACACCGGGGAGCTGTTTTTT
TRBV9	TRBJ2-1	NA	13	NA	CASSVNADNEQFF	TGTGCCAGCAGCGTAAATGCGGACAATGAGCAGTTCTTC
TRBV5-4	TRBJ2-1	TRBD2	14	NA	CASSLVAGGNEQFF	TGTGCCAGCAGCTTGGTAGCGGGAGGGAATGAGCAGTTCTTC
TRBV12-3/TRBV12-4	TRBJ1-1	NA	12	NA	CASSLQYTEAFF	TGTGCCAGCAGTTTGCAGTACACTGAAGCTTTCTTT
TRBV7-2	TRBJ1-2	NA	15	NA	CASSLRESSSGGYTF	TGTGCCAGCAGCTTACGGGAGTCCTCCTCCGGTGGCTACACCTTC
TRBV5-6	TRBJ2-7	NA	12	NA	CASSLPIGEQYF	TGTGCCAGCAGCTTGCCTATCGGCGAGCAGTACTTC
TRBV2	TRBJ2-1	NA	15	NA	CASTGGLSSYNEQFF	TGTGCCAGCACGGGCGGGTTGAGCTCCTACAATGAGCAGTTCTTC
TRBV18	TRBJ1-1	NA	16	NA	CASSPIQGTRHTEAFF	TGTGCCAGCTCACCGATACAGGGCACGCGGCACACTGAAGCTTTCTTT
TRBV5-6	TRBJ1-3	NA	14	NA	CASSEEGVGNTIYF	TGTGCCAGCAGCGAGGAGGGTGTGGGAAACACCATATATTTT
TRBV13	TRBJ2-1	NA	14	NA	CASSLAGGYNEQFF	TGTGCCAGCAGCTTAGCTGGAGGCTACAATGAGCAGTTCTTC
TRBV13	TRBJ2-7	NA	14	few	CASSMGDNSYEQYF	TGTGCCAGCAGCATGGGGGACAACTCCTACGAGCAGTACTTC
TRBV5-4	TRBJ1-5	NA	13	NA	CASSWGDNQPQHF	TGTGCCAGCAGCTGGGGGGACAATCAGCCCCAGCATTTT
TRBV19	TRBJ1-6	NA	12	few	CASSAGNSPLHF	TGTGCCAGTAGCGCAGGGAATTCACCCCTCCACTTT
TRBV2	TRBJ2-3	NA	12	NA	CASRVLDRTQYF	TGTGCCAGCAGAGTACTAGATCGTACGCAGTATTTT
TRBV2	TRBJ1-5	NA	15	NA	CASSTGNPSNQPQHF	TGTGCCAGCAGTACAGGGAACCCTAGCAATCAGCCCCAGCATTTT
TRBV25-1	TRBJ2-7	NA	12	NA	CASSDDTHEQYF	TGTGCCAGCAGTGATGACACCCACGAGCAGTACTTC
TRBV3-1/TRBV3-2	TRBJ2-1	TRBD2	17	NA	CASSQEILAGVPNEQFF	TGTGCCAGCAGCCAAGAAATCCTAGCGGGAGTACCAAATGAGCAGTTCTTC